The TCR beta chain under discussion was sequenced for a study of blood T cell repertoires in COVID-19. About the research overall: COVID-19 samples from acute and convalescent phases originated in the United States, Italy and Spain. PBMCs, B-cell-depleted T cells, or T cells provided the cDNA or gDNA that made up the material.

Under the authors' procedure: Amplified reference gene primers provided the basis for estimating nucleated cell counts. Profiled with immunoSEQ multiplex PCR; TCRdb holds only in-frame clones, not every one. The V and J calls and clone size come from that table; D and trimming were worked out from the DNA. The sample includes hundreds of thousands of clones, 85% to 90% of them seen just once. The V gene end was trimmed by 0 bases and the J gene end by 4 bases; junction bases not matched to a gene: 0. The CDR3 has 15 residues. The germline CDR1 and CDR2 sequences are SGHRS and YFSETQ. Seattle researchers signed up patients amid active infection and tracked them longitudinally.

The sequence was obtained from a man aged 18 to 30 with COVID-19, enrolled during active disease. Sequencing used peripheral blood. The chain is built from TRBV5-1 and TRBJ2-3; 12 positions match TRBD2. The CDR3 nucleotides are TGCGCCAGCAGCTTGGCTAGCGGGGGGGCAGATACGCAGTATTTT. It translates to CASSLASGGADTQYF.